This entry lists 24 T cell receptor beta chains sequenced from one sample in a study of shared clonotypes between healthy human individuals (dated by TCRdb to 2018 to 2020). Preparation of the library involved the immunoSEQ multiplex PCR assay. What TCRdb holds here is the immuneACCESS table cut down to in-frame rearrangements. Part of the clones is not present; checked against another copy, under half of the missing clones reflect an unresolved V gene, and the others are unexplained. The sample records under 2.5 million clones, about 90% of which are singletons. The biggest ten clones account for 0.37% of the sample. The sample consisted of naive CD4+ T cells from PBMCs. According to the study, the label for this sample's cell subset or site signals: CD45RA+ positively selected. The receptor set was obtained from a man aged 18 to 30 in good health. Some clones in this sample may be carry-over from other donors' samples.

This sequence joins TRBV9 and TRBJ1-2; D is uncertain. The CDR3 extends over 12 amino acids. V lost 2 bases and J 5 bases, leaving 7 bases between the germline ends. CDR1 and CDR2 from the germline V gene are SGDLS and YYNGEE. CDR3 loop: CASSVGEYGYTF. CDR3 DNA sequence: TGTGCCAGCAGCGTTGGGGAGTATGGCTACACCTTC.

The chain combines TRBV4-3 with TRBJ1-2, with D unclear. CDR1 is LGHNA and CDR2 is YSLEER in the germline V gene. The V end was cut by 0 bases, the J end by 3 bases, with 11 bases between. This CDR3 spans 15 amino acids. The CDR3: CASSQEKSGYYGYTF. The CDR3 nucleotides read TGCGCCAGCAGCCAAGAAAAAAGCGGTTACTATGGCTACACCTTC.

The chain carries TRBV18 and TRBJ2-7; D is undetermined. CDR1 KGHSH and CDR2 LQKENI come from the germline V gene. The CDR3 is 14 amino acids. V lost 3 bases and J lost 1, with 10 bases in between. This CDR3 reads CASSPAWDSYEQYF. CDR3 DNA: TGTGCCAGCTCACCTGCTTGGGATTCCTACGAGCAGTACTTC.

The chain carries TRBV30 and TRBJ2-4; 7 nucleotides agree with TRBD1. Germline assignment: CDR1 GTSNPN and CDR2 SVGIG (reference sequence). This CDR3 spans 14 amino acids. V dropped 2 bases and J dropped 6; count of bases not matched to a gene: 7. CDR3 sequence: CAWSPDRVGNIQYF. CDR3 in DNA: TGTGCCTGGAGTCCCGACAGGGTAGGAAACATTCAGTACTTC.

The chain couples TRBV7-3 to TRBJ2-3, with 7 bases identical to TRBD2. Germline assignment: CDR1 SGHTA and CDR2 FQGTGA. This CDR3 comprises 17 residues. J lost 1 base, V lost 3 bases, and 10 bases had no gene match. CDR3 sequence: CASSFSFGRYGTDTQYF. CDR3 DNA sequence: TGTGCCAGCAGCTTTTCGTTCGGGAGGTACGGCACAGATACGCAGTATTTT. The full variable domain, in which reference TRBV7-3 and TRBJ2-3 provide the parts outside the CDR3, is GAGVSQTPSNKVTEKGKYVELRCDPISGHTALYWYRQSLGQGPEFLIYFQGTGAADDSGLPNDRFFAVRPEGSVSTLKIQRTERGDSAVYLCASSFSFGRYGTDTQYFGPGTRLTVL.

The chain carries TRBV10-3 and TRBJ2-2, with 8 nucleotides matching TRBD1. CDR3 length: 14 amino acids. Germline trimming cut 8 bases from V and 1 base from J; bases unmatched to any gene: 3. In germline, CDR1 is ENHRY, CDR2 SYGVKD. CDR3 nucleotides: TGTGCCATCCCGGGACAGGAGAACACCGGGGAGCTGTTTTTT. Translation: CAIPGQENTGELFF.

V gene TRBV11-3 combines with J gene TRBJ2-5; D perhaps matches TRBD2 (5 bases). The germline V gene encodes CDR1 SGHNT and CDR2 YENEEA. Deletions cut 1 base from V and 5 bases from J, with 17 bases between. There are 16 residues in the CDR3. This chain's CDR3 is CASSLGSGTGGETQYF. DNA for the CDR3: TGTGCCAGCAGCTTAGGATCAGGTACCGGCGGGGAGACCCAGTACTTC.

This clone was seen a single time. This sequence joins TRBV27 and TRBJ1-2, with TRBD1 matching 7 bases. CDR1 is MNHEY and CDR2 is SMNVEV in the germline V gene (reference sequence). V shed 3 bases and J 0 bases; nucleotides not matched to a gene: 7. The length of the CDR3 is 16 residues. CDR3 sequence reads: CASSLLGTEANYGYTF. The CDR3 region has the DNA TGTGCCAGCAGTTTGCTTGGGACAGAAGCTAACTATGGCTACACCTTC.

This clone has only one observation. This chain uses TRBV6-1 with TRBJ1-5; D gene unclear. CDR1 is MNHNS and CDR2 is SASEGT in the germline V gene. Between the trimmed V and J ends, which lost 3 bases and 7 bases, there was a span of 10 bases. The CDR3 runs to 13 residues. Written as DNA, the CDR3 is TGTGCCAGCAGTGAGATATTCGGGCAGCCCCAGCATTTT. This encodes CASSEIFGQPQHF.

The genes are TRBV28 and TRBJ2-1; D remains ambiguous. In germline, CDR1 is MDHEN, CDR2 SYDVKM. This CDR3 comprises 17 residues. V was pared by 2 bases and J by 3 bases, with 17 bases between. For the CDR3, the DNA is TGTGCCAGCAGTTTAGGTAAGCGTCGAGAGGTCTACAATGAGCAGTTCTTC. Translated, it gives CASSLGKRREVYNEQFF.

The J gene is TRBJ2-1, the V gene TRBV5-1; 11 bases match TRBD2. CDR1 and CDR2 from the germline V gene are SGHRS and YFSETQ. The length of the CDR3 is 14 residues. J gave up 8 bases and V 2 bases, and 3 bases lay outside the gene matches. Here the CDR3 reads CASSLTGLADEQFF. CDR3 coding DNA: TGCGCCAGCAGCTTAACGGGACTAGCGGATGAGCAGTTCTTC.

This clone was seen just once. The rearrangement links TRBV29-1 to TRBJ2-1; tentatively, D is TRBD2 (5 bases). CDR3 length: 14 amino acids. Trimming left V 7 bases short and J 4 bases short, with 17 bases between. Germline values: CDR1 SQVTM, CDR2 ANQGSEA. DNA for the CDR3: TGCAGCGGAGGAGCGGCTCTTGAGTACAATGAGCAGTTCTTC. As protein: CSGGAALEYNEQFF.

Points on this clone: The sample has other DNA sequences that encode this CDR3 too. This chain joins TRBV6-1 and TRBJ1-1, with D perhaps TRBD1 (5 bases). The CDR3 extends over 13 amino acids. Germline CDR1 and CDR2: MNHNS and SASEGT. With 3 bases removed from V and 5 bases from J, the gap between germline ends came to 10 bases. CDR3 in DNA: TGTGCCAGCAGTGACCAGGGTGGAACTGAAGCTTTCTTT. Protein product: CASSDQGGTEAFF.

J is TRBJ2-3 and V is TRBV6-1; no firm D call. With 6 bases removed from V and 0 bases from J, the gap between germline ends came to 13 bases. Per germline, CDR1 MNHNS and CDR2 SASEGT. The CDR3 loop spans 15 amino acids. The CDR3: CASRAALASTDTQYF. DNA of the CDR3: TGTGCCAGCAGGGCCGCATTAGCTAGCACAGATACGCAGTATTTT.

With respect to this clone: Additional DNA sequences in this sample encode the identical CDR3. The chain is built from TRBV28 and TRBJ2-5; D is unclear. The CDR3 sequence is 13 residues long. Germline assignment: CDR1 MDHEN and CDR2 SYDVKM. V was trimmed by 4 bases and J by 1 base, leaving 7 bases between them. The CDR3 region is CASSSPGQETQYF. The CDR3 DNA reads as TGTGCCAGCAGTTCGCCAGGCCAAGAGACCCAGTACTTC.

In regard to this clone: Other DNA sequences in the sample encode the same CDR3. The genes are TRBV7-3 and TRBJ2-1; no reliable D call. The length of the CDR3 is 14 residues. V lost 5 bases and J lost 0, with 8 bases in between. The germline CDR1 and CDR2 sequences are SGHTA and FQGTGA. DNA for the CDR3: TGTGCCAGCAGCCCGACAAGCTCCTACAATGAGCAGTTCTTC. As protein: CASSPTSSYNEQFF.

This clone has a single count. The CDR3 here is CASSIVSGMTEAFF. The CDR3 nucleotides are TGTGCCAGTAGTATAGTATCAGGGATGACTGAAGCTTTCTTT. This rearrangement joins TRBV19 to TRBJ1-1; tentatively, D is TRBD1 (5 bases). V was clipped by 1 base and J by 5 bases, with 11 bases between them. Germline V gene sequence: CDR1 LNHDA, CDR2 SQIVND (reference sequence). CDR3 length equals 14 residues.

This clone was seen just once. The chain joins TRBV11-3 to TRBJ2-4; possible D gene TRBD2, 5 bases. The germline CDR1 and CDR2 sequences are SGHNT and YENEEA. Deletions cut 5 bases from V and 0 bases from J, with 8 bases between. The CDR3 has 14 residues. The CDR3 DNA reads as TGTGCCAGCAGCGTAGGAGGAGCCAAAAACATTCAGTACTTC. This codes for CASSVGGAKNIQYF.

The chain couples TRBV28 to TRBJ2-5, with 9 bases fitting TRBD2. CDR3 size: 16 residues. J lost 5 bases, V lost 6 bases, and 13 bases had no gene match. CDR1 and CDR2 (germline): MDHEN, SYDVKM. CDR3 residues: CASSPTFLAGRETQYF. CDR3 coding DNA: TGTGCCAGCAGCCCAACGTTCCTAGCGGGACGTGAGACCCAGTACTTC.

V usage is TRBV30 and J usage is TRBJ1-1; D unclear. V was trimmed by 2 bases and J by 1 base, leaving 8 bases between them. Germline V gene sequence: CDR1 GTSNPN, CDR2 SVGIG (reference sequence). There are 13 residues in the CDR3. The DNA of the CDR3 is TGTGCCTGGAGTCCGGCCGCGAACACTGAAGCTTTCTTT. Its translation is CAWSPAANTEAFF.

This chain links TRBV5-5 with TRBJ2-7, with D perhaps TRBD2 (6 bases). V lost 4 bases to trimming and J lost 0 bases, with 14 bases between them. The CDR3 is made up of 15 amino acids. Germline assignment: CDR1 SGHKS and CDR2 YYEKEE (reference sequence). The CDR3 sequence is CASSRDFSSSYEQYF. The DNA of the CDR3 is TGTGCCAGCAGCCGGGACTTCTCGAGCTCCTACGAGCAGTACTTC.

This clone was counted a single time. This rearrangement joins TRBV5-6 to TRBJ2-1, with 14 bases matching TRBD2. V gave up 4 bases and J gave up 10 bases; unmatched junction bases: 7. This CDR3 contains 15 residues. Germline loops: CDR1 SGHDT, CDR2 YYEEEE. CDR3 coding DNA: TGTGCCAGCAGCGCGGGACTAGCGGGAGATGCCGAGCAGTTCTTC. This encodes CASSAGLAGDAEQFF.

The CDR3 loop reads CASSQDYGDPYEQYF. The CDR3 DNA is TGCGCCAGCAGCCAAGATTACGGTGACCCCTACGAGCAGTACTTC. This chain connects TRBV4-3 to TRBJ2-7; D gene uncertain. Trimming took 0 bases from V and 2 from J, leaving 11 bases between them. Germline lookup yields CDR1 LGHNA and CDR2 YSLEER. The CDR3 totals 15 residues.

The chain recombines TRBV9 with TRBJ2-3; the match to TRBD2 covers 10 bases. The V gene end was trimmed by 3 bases and the J gene end by 3 bases; junction bases not matched to a gene: 7. Germline V lookup: CDR1 SGDLS, CDR2 YYNGEE. The CDR3 spans 16 residues. The DNA of the CDR3 is TGTGCCAGCAGCGCCCAACTAGCGGGAATTACAGATACGCAGTATTTT. It specifies CASSAQLAGITDTQYF.